Listed below are T cell receptor beta chains from one sample, sequenced in a study of cytomegalovirus exposure and HLA in healthy donors. Method: immunoSEQ multiplex PCR; TCRdb's copy keeps in-frame clones and lacks some. The table lists 200,000 to 300,000 clones, 80% to 90% of them singletons. The sequencing input was PBMCs. Receptors originate from a woman between 40 and 55 years old in good health and CMV-seropositive. CDR3s include the opening cysteine and the closing phenylalanine or tryptophan. Each record gives: D gene, clone size, J gene, V gene, CDR3 protein, CDR3 DNA. D genes are given only for firm matches. The listing skips clone size in some rows; elsewhere it reads once, few, many or a size class.

>.|.|TRBJ2-7|TRBV11-2
CASSPGVGRSPYEQYF
TGTGCCAGCAGCCCCGGGGTTGGGCGGAGCCCCTACGAGCAGTACTTC
>.|few|TRBJ1-1|TRBV6-4
CASSPPGGPDLDTEAFF
TGTGCCAGCAGTCCTCCGGGGGGGCCCGACCTCGACACTGAAGCTTTCTTT
>TRBD1|.|TRBJ1-5|TRBV10-3
CAISEGQDSNQPQHF
TGTGCCATCAGTGAGGGACAGGATAGCAATCAGCCCCAGCATTTT
>.|.|TRBJ2-7|TRBV6-5
CASSYSWQGPYEQYF
TGTGCCAGCAGTTACTCGTGGCAGGGCCCCTACGAGCAGTACTTC
>.|.|TRBJ1-2|TRBV28
CASREQGPNYGYTF
TGTGCCAGCAGGGAACAGGGCCCGAACTATGGCTACACCTTC
>.|.|TRBJ2-7|TRBV9
CASSPLIASTEQYF
TGTGCCAGCAGCCCCCTGATTGCTAGCACCGAGCAGTACTTC
>TRBD1|.|TRBJ1-4|TRBV19
CASTDRGNEKLFF
TGTGCCAGTACCGACAGGGGTAATGAAAAACTGTTTTTT
>TRBD1|.|TRBJ1-6|TRBV30
CTWGAQGAHSPLHF
TGTACCTGGGGGGCACAGGGGGCACATTCACCCCTCCACTTT
>TRBD1|.|TRBJ2-7|TRBV29-1
CSVKGGQGSSYEQYF
TGCAGCGTCAAGGGGGGACAGGGAAGCTCCTACGAGCAGTACTTC
>TRBD1|.|TRBJ2-7|TRBV28
CASSLSTGGRYEQYF
TGTGCCAGCAGTTTATCGACAGGGGGAAGATACGAGCAGTACTTC
>TRBD1|.|TRBJ1-4|TRBV9
CASSQETGPGTNEKLFF
TGTGCCAGCAGCCAAGAGACAGGGCCTGGGACTAATGAAAAACTGTTTTTT
>.|few|TRBJ2-1|TRBV28
CATELSYNEQFF
TGTGCCACCGAGCTCTCCTACAATGAGCAGTTCTTC
>TRBD2|.|TRBJ2-3|TRBV10-3
CAIRGTSGRAPDTQYF
TGTGCCATCAGGGGGACTAGCGGGAGGGCCCCAGATACGCAGTATTTT
>.|few|TRBJ2-6|TRBV14
CASSHNSLSNVLTF
TGTGCCAGCAGCCATAACAGTTTATCCAACGTCCTGACTTTC
>TRBD2|.|TRBJ2-3|TRBV5-1
CASSLRSGSAQSGTDTQYF
TGCGCCAGCAGCTTGAGAAGCGGGAGTGCCCAAAGTGGCACAGATACGCAGTATTTT